This passage covers 2 T cell receptor beta chains from one sample sequenced in a study of post-analysis software for immune sequencing data. Tagging with unique molecular identifiers was a feature of the TCR beta cDNA libraries. TCRdb re-called the PCR reads with MiXCR, one entry per CDR3 protein. The data show approximately 730,000 distinct CDR3 sequences, roughly 50% seen once. Regarding the study as a whole: Compared with controls, patients had more of about 5 TRBV segments, including TRBV5-6, TRBV5-1 and TRBV20-1.

What these receptors recognize is not known. Sequencing used blood. These receptors originate from a girl aged 5 to 17 with multiple sclerosis.

The chain combines TRBV29-1 with TRBJ1-4; D gene ambiguous. Germline values: CDR1 SQVTM, CDR2 ANQGSEA. The CDR3 contains 14 residues. Trimming removed 4 bases from V and 11 bases from J, with 20 bases in between. CDR3 sequence (DNA): TGCAGCGTTGGAGTTGGTACGGGGTGGCGGAAACTGTTTTTT. It translates to CSVGVGTGWRKLFF. The full variable domain, with the rest looked up from reference TRBV29-1 and TRBJ1-4, is SAVISQKPSRDICQRGTSLTIQCQVDSQVTMMFWYRQQPGQSLTLIATANQGSEATYESGFVIDKFPISRPNLTFSTLTVSNMSPEDSSIYLCSVGVGTGWRKLFFGSGTQLSVL.

A few counts support this clonotype. The CDR3 nucleotides are TGTGCCACCAGCAGAGAATCTGGGATCGGGGACTACGAGCAGTACTTC. Translating it yields CATSRESGIGDYEQYF. The gene calls are TRBV15 and TRBJ2-7; the D gene is possibly TRBD2 (5 bases). This CDR3 is 16 amino acids long. Germline loops: CDR1 LNHNV, CDR2 YYDKDF (reference sequence). Trimming shortened V by 0 bases and J by 3 bases, and 15 bases separated the two germline ends.